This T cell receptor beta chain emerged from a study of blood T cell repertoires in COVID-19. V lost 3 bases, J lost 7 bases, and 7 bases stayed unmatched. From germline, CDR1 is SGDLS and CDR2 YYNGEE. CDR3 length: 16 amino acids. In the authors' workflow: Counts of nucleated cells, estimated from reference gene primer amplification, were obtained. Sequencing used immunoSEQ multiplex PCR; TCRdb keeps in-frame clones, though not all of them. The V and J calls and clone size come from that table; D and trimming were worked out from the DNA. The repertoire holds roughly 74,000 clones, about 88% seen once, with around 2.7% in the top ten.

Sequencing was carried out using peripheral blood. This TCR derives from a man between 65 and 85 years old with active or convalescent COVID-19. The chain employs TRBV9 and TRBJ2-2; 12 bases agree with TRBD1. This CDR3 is CASSAGTGGAGGELFF. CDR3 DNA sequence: TGTGCCAGCAGCGCCGGGACAGGGGGCGCAGGCGGGGAGCTGTTTTTT.